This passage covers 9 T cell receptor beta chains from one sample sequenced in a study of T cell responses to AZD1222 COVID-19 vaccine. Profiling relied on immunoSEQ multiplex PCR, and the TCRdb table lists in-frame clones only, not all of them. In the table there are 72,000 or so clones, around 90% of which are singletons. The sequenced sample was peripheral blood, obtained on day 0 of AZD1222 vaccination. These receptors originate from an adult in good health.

CDR3 in amino acids: CASTQRTAGTDTQYF. As DNA, the CDR3 is TGTGCCAGCACTCAGAGGACAGCAGGCACAGATACGCAGTATTTT. The V call is TRBV6-5, the J call TRBJ2-3, with D perhaps TRBD1 (6 bases). Germline V gene sequence: CDR1 MNHEY, CDR2 SVGAGI. The CDR3 has 15 residues. Deletions cut 7 bases from V and 1 base from J, with 15 bases between.

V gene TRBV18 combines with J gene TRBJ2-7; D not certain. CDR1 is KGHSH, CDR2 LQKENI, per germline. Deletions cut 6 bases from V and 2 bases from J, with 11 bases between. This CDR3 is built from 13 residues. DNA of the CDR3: TGTGCCAGCTCGCCCGGGCCCCCCTACGAGCAGTACTTC. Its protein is CASSPGPPYEQYF.

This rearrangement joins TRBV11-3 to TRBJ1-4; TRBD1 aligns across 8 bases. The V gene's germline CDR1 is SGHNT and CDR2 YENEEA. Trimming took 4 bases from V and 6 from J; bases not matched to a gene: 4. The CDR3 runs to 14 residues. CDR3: CASSSRQGYEKLFF. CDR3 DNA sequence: TGTGCCAGCAGCTCGAGACAGGGGTATGAAAAACTGTTTTTT.

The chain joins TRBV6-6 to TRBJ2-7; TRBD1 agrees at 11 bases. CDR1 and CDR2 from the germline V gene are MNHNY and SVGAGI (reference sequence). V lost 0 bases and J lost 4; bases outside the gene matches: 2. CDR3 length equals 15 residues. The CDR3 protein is CASSYSRDRGYEQYF. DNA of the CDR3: TGTGCCAGCAGTTACTCCCGGGACAGGGGGTACGAGCAGTACTTC.

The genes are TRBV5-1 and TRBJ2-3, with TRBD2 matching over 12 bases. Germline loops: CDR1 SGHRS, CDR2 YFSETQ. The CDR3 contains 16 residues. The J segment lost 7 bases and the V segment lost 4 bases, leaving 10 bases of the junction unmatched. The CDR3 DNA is TGCGCCAGCAGCGTGATGGCTAGCGGGAGGGCCTATACGCAGTATTTT. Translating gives CASSVMASGRAYTQYF.

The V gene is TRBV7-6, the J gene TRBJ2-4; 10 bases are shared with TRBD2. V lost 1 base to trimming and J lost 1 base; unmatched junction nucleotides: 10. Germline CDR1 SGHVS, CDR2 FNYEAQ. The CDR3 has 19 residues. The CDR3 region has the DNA TGTGCCAGCAGCTTAGAGGCGCCAGGACTAGCGGCCGCCAAAAACATTCAGTACTTC. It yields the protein CASSLEAPGLAAAKNIQYF.

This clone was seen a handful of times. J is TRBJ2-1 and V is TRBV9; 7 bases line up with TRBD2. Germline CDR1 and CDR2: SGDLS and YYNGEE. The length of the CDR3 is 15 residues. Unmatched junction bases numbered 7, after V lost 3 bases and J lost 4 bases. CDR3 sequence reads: CASSAASGAYNEQFF. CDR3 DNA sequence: TGTGCCAGCAGCGCCGCTAGCGGCGCTTACAATGAGCAGTTCTTC.

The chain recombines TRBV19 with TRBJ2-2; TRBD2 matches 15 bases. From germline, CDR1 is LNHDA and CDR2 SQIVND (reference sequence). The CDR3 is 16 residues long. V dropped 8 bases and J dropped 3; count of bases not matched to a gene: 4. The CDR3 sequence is CASGLAGGLDTGELFF. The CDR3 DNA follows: TGTGCCAGTGGACTAGCGGGAGGGCTGGACACCGGGGAGCTGTTTTTT.

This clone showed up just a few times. The CDR3 loop is CAISDRAGELEQYF. The CDR3 region has the DNA TGTGCCATCAGTGATCGGGCAGGCGAGCTAGAGCAGTACTTC. This chain joins TRBV10-3 and TRBJ2-7; D call uncertain. This CDR3 contains 14 residues. Trimming left V 3 bases short and J 7 bases short, with 16 bases between. Per the germline V gene, CDR1 is ENHRY and CDR2 is SYGVKD.